The entry below describes one TCR beta chain. The antigen remains unidentified. The record originates from a study of cytomegalovirus exposure and HLA in healthy donors. For the study at large: An earlier analysis identified more than 90 million unique TCR beta sequences in about 170 million T cells. Notes on the study in general: Association of a missense DCLRE1C variant with TCR beta V- and J-gene trimming was reported in a later analysis. Some segments of the V type, notably TRBV6-2 and TRBV6-3, were excluded as indistinguishable. In terms of immune exposure information, only CMV serostatus was available.

The study ran its PCR with 60 Vbeta and 13 Jbeta primers. The method was immunoSEQ multiplex PCR; TCRdb's version includes in-frame clones alone and lacks a portion of them. The sample records roughly 100,000 clones, about 83% being singletons. CDR3 size: 14 residues. The germline V gene encodes CDR1 SGDLS and CDR2 YYNGEE. V was cut by 0 bases and J by 1 base, with 8 bases left in between. This TCR came from a man in his late teens or twenties in good health and CMV-seronegative. The sample taken for sequencing was PBMCs. The genes are TRBV9 and TRBJ2-7, with D unclear. This chain's CDR3 is CASSVGAGSYEQYF. CDR3 in DNA: TGTGCCAGCAGCGTAGGGGCAGGTTCCTACGAGCAGTACTTC.